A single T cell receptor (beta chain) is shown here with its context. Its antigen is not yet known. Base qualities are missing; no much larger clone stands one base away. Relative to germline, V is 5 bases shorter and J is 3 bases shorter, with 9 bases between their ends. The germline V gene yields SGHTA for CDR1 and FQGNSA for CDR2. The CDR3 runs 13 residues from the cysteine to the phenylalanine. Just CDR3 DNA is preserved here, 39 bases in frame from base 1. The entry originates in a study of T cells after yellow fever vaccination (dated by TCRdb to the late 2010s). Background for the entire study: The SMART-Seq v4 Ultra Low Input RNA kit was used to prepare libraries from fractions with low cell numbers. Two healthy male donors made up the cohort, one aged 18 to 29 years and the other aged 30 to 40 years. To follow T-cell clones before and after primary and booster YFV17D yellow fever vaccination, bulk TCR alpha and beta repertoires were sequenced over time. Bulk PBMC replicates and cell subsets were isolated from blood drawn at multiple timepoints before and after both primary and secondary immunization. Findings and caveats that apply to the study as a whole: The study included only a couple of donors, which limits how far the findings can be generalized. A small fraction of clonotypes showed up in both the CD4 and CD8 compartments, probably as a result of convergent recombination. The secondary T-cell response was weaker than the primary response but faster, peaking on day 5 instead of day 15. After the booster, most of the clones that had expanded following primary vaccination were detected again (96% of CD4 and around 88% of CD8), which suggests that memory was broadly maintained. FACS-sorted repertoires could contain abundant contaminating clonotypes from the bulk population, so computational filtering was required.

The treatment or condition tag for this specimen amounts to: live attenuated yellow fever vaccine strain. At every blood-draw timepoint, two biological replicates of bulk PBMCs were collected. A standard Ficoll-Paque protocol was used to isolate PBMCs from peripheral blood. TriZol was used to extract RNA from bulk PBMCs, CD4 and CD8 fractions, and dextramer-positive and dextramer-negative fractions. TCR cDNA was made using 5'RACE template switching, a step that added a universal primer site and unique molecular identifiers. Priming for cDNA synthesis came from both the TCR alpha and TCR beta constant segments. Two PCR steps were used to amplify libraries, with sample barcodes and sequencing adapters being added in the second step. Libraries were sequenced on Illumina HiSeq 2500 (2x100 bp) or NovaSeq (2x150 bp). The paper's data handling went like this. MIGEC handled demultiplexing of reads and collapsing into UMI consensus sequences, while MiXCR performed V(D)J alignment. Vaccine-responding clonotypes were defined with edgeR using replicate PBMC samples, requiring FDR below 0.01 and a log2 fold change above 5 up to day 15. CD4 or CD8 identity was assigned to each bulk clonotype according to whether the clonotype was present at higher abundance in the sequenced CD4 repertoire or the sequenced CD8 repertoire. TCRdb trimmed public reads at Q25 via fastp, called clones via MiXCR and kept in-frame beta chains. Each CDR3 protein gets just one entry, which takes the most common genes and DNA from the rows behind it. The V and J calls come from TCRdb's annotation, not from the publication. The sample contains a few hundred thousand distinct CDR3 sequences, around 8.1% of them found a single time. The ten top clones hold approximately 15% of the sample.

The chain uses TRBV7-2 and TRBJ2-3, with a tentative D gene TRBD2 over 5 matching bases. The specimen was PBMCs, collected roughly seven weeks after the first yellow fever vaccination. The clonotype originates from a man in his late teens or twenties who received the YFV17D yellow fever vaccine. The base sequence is TGTGCCAGCAGCGACTCGGGGACAGATACGCAGTATTTT. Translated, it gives CASSDSGTDTQYF.